The 18 T cell receptor beta chains presented below share a single source sample, sequenced in a study of blood T cell repertoires in COVID-19. Sequencing used immunoSEQ multiplex PCR; TCRdb keeps in-frame clones, though not all of them. The top ten clones hold 2.9% of a sample with under 400,000 clones, roughly nine tenths of them seen once. Sequenced input: peripheral blood. These receptors all come from a woman in her twenties or thirties with COVID-19, enrolled during active disease.

This clone was recorded once. J is TRBJ1-1 and V is TRBV7-8, with no clear D. This CDR3 has 15 residues. Trimming took off 1 base at V and 6 bases at J, with 15 bases between the two ends. Germline values: CDR1 SGHVS, CDR2 FQNEAQ. The CDR3 nucleotides are TGTGCCAGCAGCTTAGGTGGTATTGGGGAGCCTGAAGCTTTCTTT. Translating gives CASSLGGIGEPEAFF.

This CDR3 reads CASSLWTEKQSGYTF. The CDR3, as DNA: TGTGCCAGCAGTTTGTGGACAGAAAAGCAGTCTGGCTACACCTTC. This sequence joins TRBV28 and TRBJ1-2, with D possibly TRBD1 on 6 matching bases. The germline V and J ends were trimmed by 3 bases and 7 bases, with 18 bases remaining between them. This CDR3 has 15 residues. Germline V lookup: CDR1 MDHEN, CDR2 SYDVKM.

V gene TRBV19 combines with J gene TRBJ1-5; no clear D gene. Trimming took 4 bases from V and 8 from J, leaving 21 bases between them. This CDR3 spans 16 amino acids. Germline-derived CDR1 and CDR2 are LNHDA and SQIVND (reference sequence). CDR3: CASSTPRTARGKPQHF. The CDR3 coding sequence is TGTGCCAGTAGTACCCCCCGGACGGCGCGCGGGAAGCCCCAGCATTTT.

V usage is TRBV20-1 and J usage is TRBJ1-5; TRBD1 aligns across 7 bases. CDR3 length: 15 amino acids. V shed 3 bases and J 1 base; nucleotides not matched to a gene: 6. CDR1 DFQATT and CDR2 SNEGSKA come from the germline V gene (reference sequence). CDR3 residues: CSASWGQISNQPQHF. Here the CDR3 DNA reads TGCAGTGCTAGTTGGGGACAGATAAGCAATCAGCCCCAGCATTTT.

J is TRBJ2-2 and V is TRBV7-2; TRBD2 matches 11 bases. After removal of 1 base from V and 7 bases from J, the junction contained 8 bases not matched to a gene. Germline lookup yields CDR1 SGHTA and CDR2 FQGNSA. This CDR3 has 17 residues. CDR3 nucleotides: TGTGCCAGCAGCTTAGAAATGACTAGCGGGACTAACGGGGAGCTGTTTTTT. It translates to CASSLEMTSGTNGELFF. Full variable domain (remainder filled in from reference TRBV7-2 and TRBJ2-2): GAGVSQSPSNKVTEKGKDVELRCDPISGHTALYWYRQSLGQGLEFLIYFQGNSAPDKSGLPSDRFSAERTGGSVSTLTIQRTQQEDSAVYLCASSLEMTSGTNGELFFGEGSRLTVL.

V and J are TRBV6-6 and TRBJ1-2; 7 bases agree with TRBD1. This CDR3 spans 13 amino acids. Trimming removed 6 bases from V and 4 bases from J; junction bases left unmatched: 5. Germline V gene sequence: CDR1 MNHNY, CDR2 SVGAGI (reference sequence). The CDR3: CASSSTGIYGYTF. For the CDR3, the DNA is TGTGCCAGCAGCTCGACAGGGATCTATGGCTACACCTTC.

This clone was counted once. J is TRBJ2-7 and V is TRBV11-3; 8 nucleotides match TRBD1. Germline loops: CDR1 SGHNT, CDR2 YENEEA. The CDR3 runs 15 residues. V shed 1 base and J 5 bases; nucleotides not matched to a gene: 7. The CDR3 nucleotides are TGTGCCAGCAGCTTAGGGCCAGGGGGCCTGAACGAGCAGTACTTC. Amino acid sequence: CASSLGPGGLNEQYF.

This chain connects TRBV11-2 to TRBJ2-5; 7 bases are a match to TRBD1. The CDR3 sequence is 13 residues long. J lost 5 bases, V lost 5 bases, and 5 bases had no gene match. Per the germline V gene, CDR1 is SGHAT and CDR2 is FQNNGV. CDR3 bases: TGTGCCAGCAGCGGCGACAGGGTGGAGACCCAGTACTTC. Protein sequence: CASSGDRVETQYF.

The chain links TRBV19 to TRBJ1-5; 9 nucleotides line up with TRBD1. There are 14 residues in the CDR3. Trimming cost V 4 bases and J 7 bases; bases outside gene matches: 5. Germline values: CDR1 LNHDA, CDR2 SQIVND (reference sequence). CDR3 loop: CASSRGQGDQPQHF. CDR3 bases: TGTGCCAGTAGTAGGGGACAGGGCGACCAGCCCCAGCATTTT.

The chain recombines TRBV18 with TRBJ2-3, with 12 bases lining up with TRBD1. This CDR3 region has 16 residues. The germline gives CDR1 KGHSH, CDR2 LQKENI. V was pared by 3 bases and J by 5 bases, with 6 bases of the junction left unmatched. CDR3 region: CASSPGGTGGIDTQYF. Written as DNA, the CDR3 is TGTGCCAGCTCACCTGGCGGGACAGGGGGCATAGATACGCAGTATTTT.

This clone is a singleton in its sample. The chain has TRBV25-1 and TRBJ1-5, with 7 nucleotides matching TRBD1. Germline lookup yields CDR1 MGHDK and CDR2 SYGVNS. Trimming took 8 bases from V and 4 from J; bases not matched to a gene: 8. The CDR3 is 14 residues long. DNA for the CDR3: TGTGCCAGCCAAGGGACAGTACCTAATCAGCCCCAGCATTTT. This encodes CASQGTVPNQPQHF.

V gene TRBV2 combines with J gene TRBJ1-1; 7 positions match TRBD1. The germline V gene encodes CDR1 SNHLY and CDR2 FYNNEI. The CDR3 is 13 amino acids. V gave up 7 bases and J gave up 0 bases; unmatched junction bases: 2. The CDR3 coding sequence is TGTGCCAGCACGGACAGGATGAACACTGAAGCTTTCTTT. Its translation: CASTDRMNTEAFF.

The V gene is TRBV10-1, the J gene TRBJ2-3; D may be TRBD2 (5 bases). V was cut by 2 bases and J by 0 bases, with 21 bases left in between. Germline CDR1 reads WNHNN; CDR2 reads SYGVQD (reference sequence). The CDR3 consists of 19 residues. This CDR3 reads CASSEVRTLVLPSTDTQYF. CDR3 bases: TGCGCCAGCAGTGAGGTTAGGACTCTAGTTTTACCTAGCACAGATACGCAGTATTTT.

The CDR3 DNA is TGTGCCAGCAGTACAACAGGGTGGAAGACCCAGTACTTC. This sequence encodes CASSTTGWKTQYF. This chain connects TRBV28 to TRBJ2-5; D is perhaps TRBD1 (6 bases). This CDR3 region has 13 residues. Trimming left V 5 bases short and J 6 bases short, with 13 bases between. Germline CDR1 reads MDHEN; CDR2 reads SYDVKM.

This chain connects TRBV27 to TRBJ1-4, with 9 bases fitting TRBD1. V was pared by 5 bases and J by 7 bases, with 14 bases of the junction left unmatched. This CDR3 comprises 17 residues. Germline CDR1 is MNHEY and CDR2 is SMNVEV (reference sequence). The CDR3 coding sequence is TGTGCCAGCAGTCCCTACCGTAGGACAGGGGTATCTGAAAAACTGTTTTTT. Protein product: CASSPYRRTGVSEKLFF.

This chain uses TRBV11-2 with TRBJ2-3; 10 bases are a match to TRBD2. Germline-derived CDR1 and CDR2 are SGHAT and FQNNGV. V lost 0 bases, J lost 5 bases, and 11 bases stayed unmatched. This CDR3 has 18 residues. The CDR3 region is CASSLEGLAGAGRDTQYF. For the CDR3, the DNA is TGTGCCAGCAGCTTAGAGGGTCTAGCGGGAGCGGGGAGAGATACGCAGTATTTT.

CDR3 residues: CASSNYLSGGTVNQPQHF. The CDR3 nucleotides are TGTGCCAGTAGTAATTACCTGTCAGGGGGCACGGTGAATCAGCCCCAGCATTTT. The chain recombines TRBV19 with TRBJ1-5, with 8 nucleotides matching TRBD1. The CDR3 loop spans 18 amino acids. V was pared by 4 bases and J by 4 bases, with 15 bases of the junction left unmatched. Germline CDR1 and CDR2: LNHDA and SQIVND (reference sequence).

The rearrangement links TRBV7-6 to TRBJ2-1, with TRBD2 matching over 11 bases. Germline V gene sequence: CDR1 SGHVS, CDR2 FNYEAQ. CDR3 length: 15 amino acids. The V and J ends lost 7 bases and 6 bases, in that order; junction bases with no gene match: 8. The CDR3, as DNA: TGTGCCAGCACCTCACTAGCGGGAGTCGTCAATGAGCAGTTCTTC. Protein: CASTSLAGVVNEQFF.